The 20 T cell receptor beta chains below were found in one sample sequenced in a study of T-cell reconstitution after alpha-beta-depleted transplantation in children. Unique molecular identifiers were incorporated during preparation of the TCRbeta library. TCRdb processed the PCR reads anew with MiXCR; each CDR3 protein has one entry. The data contain 700,000 or so distinct CDR3 sequences, approximately 14% of them seen just once; the ten biggest clones take up about 0.79%. Here the sequenced sample was PBMCs, taken before TCRalphabeta/CD19-depleted stem cell transplant. The receptors derive from a girl aged 2-10 years with congenital amegakaryocytic thrombocytopenia, due to receive a stem cell transplant.

The sample holds many counts of this clonotype. This CDR3 is CSAATGTEIEQFF. CDR3 nucleotides: TGCAGTGCTGCGACGGGGACTGAGATTGAGCAGTTCTTC. The chain uses TRBV20-1 and TRBJ2-1, with D tentatively TRBD2 (6 bases). The CDR3 length is 13 residues. Trimming shortened V by 5 bases and J by 9 bases, and 17 bases separated the two germline ends. Germline CDR1 and CDR2: DFQATT and SNEGSKA (reference sequence).

The chain links TRBV12-3 or TRBV12-4 to TRBJ2-7; weak D call: TRBD2 (5 bases). The CDR3 consists of 13 residues. Trimming pared 3 bases from V and 6 bases from J, leaving 12 bases between. The CDR3 loop is CASSLHSAGEQYF. CDR3 nucleotide sequence: TGTGCCAGCAGTTTGCATAGTGCGGGCGAGCAGTACTTC.

A few counts support this clonotype. V is TRBV7-9 and J is TRBJ2-3; 7 positions match TRBD2. CDR3 size: 16 residues. Losses at the gene ends were 0 bases for V and 0 bases for J; bases not matched to a gene: 3. Germline assignment: CDR1 SEHNR and CDR2 FQNEAQ (reference sequence). CDR3 protein: CASSLASGPSTDTQYF. The CDR3 bases are TGTGCCAGCAGCTTAGCTAGCGGGCCTAGCACAGATACGCAGTATTTT.

In its sample, this clonotype was seen many times. This rearrangement joins TRBV29-1 to TRBJ1-2, with TRBD1 matching 7 bases. This CDR3 is 12 amino acids long. Trimming took 7 bases from V and 2 from J; bases not matched to a gene: 4. CDR1 is SQVTM, CDR2 ANQGSEA, per germline. CDR3 region: CSAGGQNYGYTF. The CDR3 DNA reads as TGCAGCGCCGGGGGACAGAACTATGGCTACACCTTC.

This clonotype was found many times. The chain has TRBV4-1 and TRBJ1-1; D unclear. Germline CDR1 is MGHRA and CDR2 is YSYEKL. This CDR3 has 15 residues. The V and J ends lost 8 bases and 1 base respectively, with 17 bases between them. The CDR3: CASREIFGKNTEAFF. Written as DNA, the CDR3 is TGCGCCAGCCGCGAAATATTCGGGAAGAACACTGAAGCTTTCTTT.

This clonotype has a count of ten or more. J is TRBJ2-3 and V is TRBV5-1; TRBD2 matches at 7 bases. J was trimmed by 1 base and V by 1 base; bases with no gene match: 6. Germline V lookup: CDR1 SGHRS, CDR2 YFSETQ. The CDR3 is 16 amino acids. This CDR3 is CASSLQALAGTDTQYF. In nucleotides, the CDR3 is TGCGCCAGCAGCTTGCAGGCCCTAGCGGGCACAGATACGCAGTATTTT.

This clonotype has only a few counts. The CDR3 loop reads CASSLEERQFF. The CDR3 DNA reads as TGCGCCAGCAGCCTCGAGGAGAGGCAGTTCTTC. The V call is TRBV5-1, the J call TRBJ2-1; D not resolved. The CDR3 sequence is 11 residues long. Germline V gene sequence: CDR1 SGHRS, CDR2 YFSETQ. V was pared by 4 bases and J by 12 bases, with 11 bases between. The variable domain in full, completed from reference TRBV5-1 and TRBJ2-1, reads KAGVTQTPRYLIKTRGQQVTLSCSPISGHRSVSWYQQTPGQGLQFLFEYFSETQRNKGNFPGRFSGRQFSNSRSEMNVSTLELGDSALYLCASSLEERQFFGPGTRLTVL.

This clonotype was seen many times. This chain connects TRBV10-3 to TRBJ2-1; 10 positions match TRBD1. Trimming cost V 11 bases and J 7 bases; bases outside gene matches: 8. The CDR3 loop spans 13 amino acids. From germline, CDR1 is ENHRY and CDR2 SYGVKD. The CDR3 sequence is CASWTGGSNEQFF. The CDR3 DNA reads TGTGCCTCTTGGACAGGGGGGTCTAATGAGCAGTTCTTC.

There are many counts of this clonotype. The chain recombines TRBV5-1 with TRBJ2-7; 8 bases agree with TRBD2. Germline CDR1 is SGHRS and CDR2 is YFSETQ. There are 16 residues in the CDR3. V shed 0 bases and J 7 bases; nucleotides not matched to a gene: 12. This chain's CDR3 is CASSLDSGTRFREQYF. The CDR3 region has the DNA TGCGCCAGCAGCTTGGATTCCGGGACTAGATTTCGAGAGCAGTACTTC.

This clonotype was picked up many times. The chain recombines TRBV20-1 with TRBJ2-3; TRBD2 might be the D (5 bases). This CDR3 is built from 13 residues. The ends were cut back, 3 bases at V and 1 base at J, with 8 bases in the middle. Germline CDR1 is DFQATT and CDR2 is SNEGSKA (reference sequence). The CDR3 protein is CSASGLRTDTQYF. In DNA form, the CDR3 reads TGCAGTGCTAGCGGACTCCGCACAGATACGCAGTATTTT.

This clonotype was seen a handful of times. V usage is TRBV7-6 and J usage is TRBJ2-7, with 8 bases fitting TRBD2. The CDR3 runs 14 residues. J gave up 2 bases and V 4 bases, and 4 bases lay outside the gene matches. Per germline, CDR1 SGHVS and CDR2 FNYEAQ. The CDR3 coding sequence is TGTGCCAGCAGCTCGGGACTAGGGACCTACGAGCAGTACTTC. It encodes CASSSGLGTYEQYF. Full variable domain (remainder filled in from reference TRBV7-6 and TRBJ2-7): GAGVSQSPRYKVTKRGQDVALRCDPISGHVSLYWYRQALGQGPEFLTYFNYEAQQDKSGLPNDRFSAERPEGSISTLTIQRTEQRDSAMYRCASSSGLGTYEQYFGPGTRLTVT.

In this sample, this clonotype turned up a few times. The chain links TRBV18 to TRBJ2-1; D not certain. The CDR3 runs 10 residues. Germline V gives CDR1 KGHSH, CDR2 LQKENI. Trimming removed 5 bases at V and 8 bases at J, with 4 bases between. The CDR3, as DNA: TGTGCCAGCTCAGAACATGAGCAGTTCTTC. Protein: CASSEHEQFF.

The rearrangement joins TRBV14 to TRBJ1-3, with D unresolved. The CDR3 is 17 amino acids. CDR1 is SGHDN and CDR2 is FVKESK in the germline V gene. Trimming pared 2 bases from V and 0 bases from J, leaving 14 bases between. The CDR3 here is CASSQRPTAVSGNTIYF. The CDR3 DNA sequence: TGTGCCAGCAGCCAAAGGCCAACAGCCGTCTCTGGAAACACCATATATTTT.

This clonotype was seen many times. V is TRBV21-1 and J is TRBJ2-3; the D segment call TRBD2 is taken from the table without a DNA check. TRBV21-1 is described as a pseudogene. The CDR3 sequence is 16 residues long. CDR3 sequence: CASSIERERSTDTQYF. The CDR3, as DNA: TGTGCCAGCAGCATCGAGCGGGAGAGGAGCACAGATACGCAGTATTTT.

The V call is TRBV4-1, the J call TRBJ2-1, with unresolved D. In germline, CDR1 is MGHRA, CDR2 YSYEKL. This CDR3 spans 13 amino acids. Trimming removed 0 bases at V and 8 bases at J, with 8 bases between. The CDR3 region is CASSQDRRDEQFF. CDR3 DNA: TGCGCCAGCAGCCAAGATCGTCGGGATGAGCAGTTCTTC.

The chain couples TRBV12-3 or TRBV12-4 to TRBJ1-5; D unresolved. V lost 5 bases and J 4 bases, leaving 9 bases between the germline ends. This CDR3 is built from 13 residues. CDR3 coding DNA: TGTGCCAGCAGTAGGAGTTGGAATCAGCCCCAGCATTTT. It yields the protein CASSRSWNQPQHF.

This clonotype was observed a few times. The genes are TRBV7-2 and TRBJ2-2; possible D gene TRBD2, 6 bases. Trimming stripped 0 bases from V and 4 bases from J, with 12 bases between. Germline CDR1 is SGHTA and CDR2 is FQGNSA. This CDR3 spans 16 amino acids. Here the CDR3 reads CASSLAVTGSTGELFF. The CDR3 bases are TGTGCCAGCAGCTTAGCGGTCACCGGGAGCACCGGGGAGCTGTTTTTT.

The CDR3 sequence is CASSLQLSIEAFF. The CDR3, as DNA: TGTGCCAGCAGTTTACAACTGTCCATTGAAGCTTTCTTT. V gene TRBV12-3 or TRBV12-4 combines with J gene TRBJ1-1; D gene uncertain. The CDR3 has 13 residues. V dropped 2 bases and J dropped 7 bases, with 11 bases sitting between them.

Here the CDR3 reads CASRTGTSYNEQFF. The CDR3 DNA reads as TGTGCCAGCAGGACCGGGACTAGCTACAATGAGCAGTTCTTC. The J gene is TRBJ2-1, the V gene TRBV6-1, with TRBD2 matching 8 bases. This CDR3 spans 14 amino acids. J lost 3 bases, V lost 6 bases, and 4 bases had no gene match. Germline values: CDR1 MNHNS, CDR2 SASEGT.

This clonotype was counted only a few times. V usage is TRBV18 and J usage is TRBJ2-7, with TRBD2 identical over 7 bases. Germline V CDR1 and CDR2: KGHSH, LQKENI. This CDR3 has 17 residues. Germline trimming cut 3 bases from V and 6 bases from J; bases unmatched to any gene: 17. The chain's CDR3 is CASSPNFGGSPPSEQYF. For the CDR3, the DNA is TGTGCCAGCTCACCCAACTTTGGCGGGAGCCCTCCGAGCGAGCAGTACTTC. Using reference TRBV18 and TRBJ2-7 for the parts outside the CDR3, the full variable domain is NAGVMQNPRHLVRRRGQEARLRCSPMKGHSHVYWYRQLPEEGLKFMVYLQKENIIDESGMPKERFSAEFPKEGPSILRIQQVVRGDSAAYFCASSPNFGGSPPSEQYFGPGTRLTVT.